This T cell receptor (beta chain) was captured in a study of T cell repertoires in ileal Crohn's disease. General study findings and limits: High-frequency clones were more common in sorted CD8 than CD4 cells.

Turning to this clone: Its antigen remains unknown.

Data came from immunoSEQ multiplex PCR; TCRdb stores just in-frame clones and leaves some out. This sample has about 1,900 clones, with 74% found just once. Before sorting, lamina propria lymphocytes were separated from surgical specimens by density gradient. Losses at the gene ends were 0 bases for V and 3 bases for J; bases not matched to a gene: 8. The CDR3 covers 16 residues. Germline V gene data show CDR1 as SGHDN and CDR2 as FVKESK. The V and J genes are TRBV14 and TRBJ2-7; 7 bases are a match to TRBD2. Specimen: CD8+ T cells from ileum. This TCR derives from an adult with Crohn's disease. Some clones in this sample may be carry-over from other donors' samples. The CDR3 DNA reads as TGTGCCAGCAGCCAAGATCTGGCTAGCGGACTCTACGAGCAGTACTTC. It yields the protein CASSQDLASGLYEQYF.